The 7 T cell receptor beta chains below were found in one sample sequenced in a study of identical twins. TCRdb re-derived calls from the 5' RACE reads in MiXCR, one entry per CDR3 protein. The sample holds some 1,700,000 distinct CDR3 sequences, less than 35% seen once. What was sequenced was cord blood. The source of these receptors is a newborn girl in good health.

The chain combines TRBV10-3 with TRBJ1-1, with no clear D. Trimming removed 2 bases at V and 3 bases at J, with 10 bases between. Per the germline V gene, CDR1 is ENHRY and CDR2 is SYGVKD. The CDR3 is made up of 14 amino acids. CDR3 bases: TGTGCCATCAGTGAGGCCGCAACTTACACTGAAGCTTTCTTT. This gives the protein CAISEAATYTEAFF.

The chain combines TRBV5-1 with TRBJ2-3, with a tentative D call TRBD2 (5 bases). V gave up 9 bases and J gave up 2 bases, with 19 bases separating them. Germline loops: CDR1 SGHRS, CDR2 YFSETQ. The CDR3 is 15 residues long. This chain's CDR3 is CATSARRGSTDTQYF. The DNA of the CDR3 is TGCGCCACCAGTGCCCGACGGGGTTCCACAGATACGCAGTATTTT.

This clonotype was recorded a few times. The chain is built from TRBV10-3 and TRBJ2-5; 7 bases are shared with TRBD1. The J call may be incorrect, as the DNA end agrees better with TRBJ2-7. This CDR3 contains 13 residues. Per the germline V gene, CDR1 is ENHRY and CDR2 is SYGVKD. This chain's CDR3 is CAISDSGTDEQYF. CDR3 coding DNA: TGTGCCATCAGTGATTCCGGGACAGACGAGCAGTACTTC.

This clonotype appeared a few times. The rearrangement uses TRBV7-6 and TRBJ2-7, with a tentative D call TRBD2 (5 bases). This CDR3 is built from 16 residues. V was clipped by 3 bases and J by 0 bases, with 15 bases between them. The V gene's germline CDR1 is SGHVS and CDR2 FNYEAQ. The CDR3, as DNA: TGTGCCAGCAGCTTGTCCTTTAGCGTGACCTCCTACGAGCAGTACTTC. Translated, it gives CASSLSFSVTSYEQYF.

This clonotype occurred once. The chain couples TRBV20-1 to TRBJ2-7; either TRBD1 or TRBD2 may supply D (5 bases each). The CDR3 is made up of 10 amino acids. The germline V and J ends were trimmed by 6 bases and 11 bases, with 14 bases remaining between them. Germline values: CDR1 DFQATT, CDR2 SNEGSKA (reference sequence). CDR3 residues: CSAGAGGKYF. The CDR3 DNA reads TGCAGTGCAGGGGCGGGTGGGAAGTACTTC.

This clonotype occurred a few times. The V gene is TRBV7-8, the J gene TRBJ2-3; 9 nucleotides agree with TRBD2. The V gene's germline CDR1 is SGHVS and CDR2 FQNEAQ. The CDR3 contains 16 residues. V shed 6 bases, J shed 2 bases, and the junction held 9 bases outside the gene matches. CDR3 sequence reads: CASRRIAGAFTDTQYF. The CDR3 bases are TGTGCCAGCAGGAGAATAGCGGGGGCCTTCACAGATACGCAGTATTTT.

This clonotype was seen a few times. The rearrangement uses TRBV25-1 and TRBJ1-2; D not resolved. Trimming took 3 bases from V and 2 from J, leaving 13 bases between them. The CDR3 covers 15 residues. Germline V gene lookup returns CDR1 MGHDK and CDR2 SYGVNS. CDR3 residues: CASSESASRNYGYTF. The CDR3 DNA reads TGTGCCAGCAGTGAGTCGGCCTCCCGGAACTATGGCTACACCTTC.